These 21 T cell receptor beta chains came from one sample sequenced in a study of CD8 T cells in ankylosing spondylitis. TCRdb processed the 5' RACE reads anew with MiXCR; each CDR3 protein has one entry. Of approximately 60,000 distinct CDR3 sequences listed, more than 5.5% are singletons. Sequences were obtained from synovial fluid, either unsorted or a sorted T cell fraction (not recorded which). The receptors were sampled from a male donor with ankylosing spondylitis.

The sample holds a few counts of this clonotype. The chain links TRBV5-8 to TRBJ2-5; possibly TRBD1 for D (6 bases). The CDR3 runs to 14 residues. V lost 0 bases to trimming and J lost 4 bases, with 10 bases between them. CDR1 is SGHTS, CDR2 YDEGEE, per germline. CDR3 DNA sequence: TGTGCCAGCAGCTTGGGACAGGCAATAGAGACCCAGTACTTC. This gives the protein CASSLGQAIETQYF.

The CDR3 sequence is CSAEQGDEQYF. CDR3 nucleotide sequence: TGCAGTGCGGAACAGGGGGACGAGCAGTACTTC. The gene calls are TRBV20-1 and TRBJ2-7; TRBD1 matches at 8 bases. This CDR3 contains 11 residues. The junction had 3 bases not matched to a gene; V was cut back by 6 bases and J by 5 bases. The germline gives CDR1 DFQATT, CDR2 SNEGSKA (reference sequence).

In this sample, this clonotype turned up many times. The chain employs TRBV5-1 and TRBJ2-6, with TRBD1 matching over 7 bases. There are 15 residues in the CDR3. Unmatched junction bases numbered 3, after V lost 4 bases and J lost 2 bases. Germline CDR1 and CDR2: SGHRS and YFSETQ. For the CDR3, the DNA is TGCGCCAGCAGCCCCGACAGGGCTGGGGCCAACGTCCTGACTTTC. Amino acids: CASSPDRAGANVLTF.

This clonotype was found many times. V is TRBV20-1 and J is TRBJ2-7, with TRBD1 matching 9 bases. V was clipped by 5 bases and J by 4 bases; unmatched bases: 3. This CDR3 comprises 12 residues. Germline CDR1 reads DFQATT; CDR2 reads SNEGSKA (reference sequence). In DNA, the CDR3 is TGCAGTGCTCGGGACAGGGTATACGAGCAGTACTTC. Translation: CSARDRVYEQYF.

V and J are TRBV12-3 or TRBV12-4 and TRBJ1-3; TRBD1 is a possible D gene (6 bases). The CDR3 loop spans 15 amino acids. Trimming removed 5 bases at V and 4 bases at J, with 15 bases between. CDR3 sequence (DNA): TGTGCCAGCAGTAGTAGTGGGGGCTACGGAAACACCATATATTTT. Translated: CASSSSGGYGNTIYF.

This clonotype occurred many times. The chain employs TRBV12-3 or TRBV12-4 and TRBJ1-1; D unclear. Trimming left V 3 bases short and J 6 bases short, with 11 bases between. This CDR3 comprises 13 residues. This CDR3 reads CASSFALGAEAFF. In DNA, the CDR3 is TGTGCCAGCAGTTTTGCCTTGGGTGCTGAAGCTTTCTTT.

The table lists this clonotype with many counts. The chain uses TRBV5-1 and TRBJ2-1; D perhaps matches TRBD2 (5 bases). There are 14 residues in the CDR3. Germline V gives CDR1 SGHRS, CDR2 YFSETQ. Trimming removed 1 base at V and 3 bases at J, with 8 bases between. CDR3 nucleotides: TGCGCCAGCAGCTTGAACGGGAACTACAATGAGCAGTTCTTC. This gives the protein CASSLNGNYNEQFF. Combining the CDR3 with reference TRBV5-1 and TRBJ2-1 gives the whole variable domain KAGVTQTPRYLIKTRGQQVTLSCSPISGHRSVSWYQQTPGQGLQFLFEYFSETQRNKGNFPGRFSGRQFSNSRSEMNVSTLELGDSALYLCASSLNGNYNEQFFGPGTRLTVL.

The chain couples TRBV6-1 to TRBJ2-7, with D possibly matching TRBD1 (5 bases). The length of the CDR3 is 13 residues. CDR1 and CDR2 (germline): MNHNS, SASEGT. V dropped 6 bases and J dropped 5 bases, with 14 bases sitting between them. CDR3 residues: CASRGDLKNEQYF. The CDR3 DNA follows: TGTGCCAGCAGAGGGGATTTGAAGAACGAGCAGTACTTC.

This clonotype was recorded at least ten times. The chain joins TRBV7-3 to TRBJ1-3; D ambiguous. The germline V and J ends were trimmed by 4 bases and 4 bases, with 8 bases remaining between them. Germline V gives CDR1 SGHTA, CDR2 FQGTGA. This CDR3 has 13 residues. CDR3: CASSSRGGNTIYF. The CDR3, as DNA: TGTGCCAGCAGCTCCCGAGGAGGAAACACCATATATTTT. The full variable domain, its missing parts supplied by reference TRBV7-3 and TRBJ1-3, is GAGVSQTPSNKVTEKGKYVELRCDPISGHTALYWYRQSLGQGPEFLIYFQGTGAADDSGLPNDRFFAVRPEGSVSTLKIQRTERGDSAVYLCASSSRGGNTIYFGEGSWLTVV.

This clonotype was seen ten or more times. The chain uses TRBV11-2 and TRBJ2-7, with D possibly being TRBD1 (6 bases). The germline CDR1 and CDR2 sequences are SGHAT and FQNNGV. The CDR3 runs 15 residues. V lost 1 base and J 2 bases, leaving 12 bases between the germline ends. CDR3 nucleotides: TGTGCCAGCAGCTTAGCCTACAGGGCTACCTACGAGCAGTACTTC. This codes for CASSLAYRATYEQYF. The full variable domain, completed using reference TRBV11-2 and TRBJ2-7, is EAGVAQSPRYKIIEKRQSVAFWCNPISGHATLYWYQQILGQGPKLLIQFQNNGVVDDSQLPKDRFSAERLKGVDSTLKIQPAKLEDSAVYLCASSLAYRATYEQYFGPGTRLTVT.

This clonotype was observed many times. V usage is TRBV12-3 or TRBV12-4 and J usage is TRBJ1-6; 9 bases are a match to TRBD1. The V and J ends lost 3 bases and 5 bases, in that order; junction bases with no gene match: 2. The CDR3 loop spans 15 amino acids. This chain's CDR3 is CASSLDRGDNSPLHF. The CDR3 nucleotides are TGTGCCAGCAGTTTGGACAGGGGTGATAATTCACCCCTCCACTTT.

This clonotype appeared many times. The V gene is TRBV7-2, the J gene TRBJ2-7; D is undetermined. Germline CDR1 SGHTA, CDR2 FQGNSA. CDR3 length equals 13 residues. V dropped 5 bases and J dropped 2 bases, with 10 bases sitting between them. The CDR3 DNA sequence: TGTGCCAGCAGCCGGACCCGGGCCTACGAGCAGTACTTC. Translated, it gives CASSRTRAYEQYF.

This clonotype has just a few counts. A much more abundant neighbour one base away suggests this may be a read error. V and J are TRBV4-2 and TRBJ2-7; D call uncertain. Germline V gives CDR1 LGHNA, CDR2 YNFKEQ. The V end was cut by 1 base, the J end by 0 bases, with 10 bases between. The CDR3 loop spans 15 amino acids. Here the CDR3 DNA reads TGTGCCAGCAGCCAAGGCGCCTCGAGCTCCTACGAGCAGTACTTC. It translates to CASSQGASSSYEQYF.

The genes are TRBV29-1 and TRBJ2-5; D is unclear. Germline V CDR1 and CDR2: SQVTM, ANQGSEA. This CDR3 spans 12 amino acids. Deletions cut 7 bases from V and 0 bases from J, with 9 bases between. The CDR3 sequence is CSGDRYQETQYF. The CDR3 region has the DNA TGCAGCGGTGACCGCTACCAAGAGACCCAGTACTTC.

In its sample, this clonotype was seen many times. CDR3 region: CASSLSAQETQYF. The CDR3 DNA reads as TGTGCCAGCAGCTTAAGCGCTCAAGAGACCCAGTACTTC. The chain combines TRBV7-3 with TRBJ2-5; D not resolved. Germline values: CDR1 SGHTA, CDR2 FQGTGA. The CDR3 is made up of 13 amino acids. The V gene lost 1 base and the J gene lost 2 bases, with 5 bases spanning the gap. Full variable domain (rest looked up from reference TRBV7-3 and TRBJ2-5): GAGVSQTPSNKVTEKGKYVELRCDPISGHTALYWYRQSLGQGPEFLIYFQGTGAADDSGLPNDRFFAVRPEGSVSTLKIQRTERGDSAVYLCASSLSAQETQYFGPGTRLLVL.

This clonotype was seen at least ten times. V and J are TRBV29-1 and TRBJ2-7, with 7 bases aligning to TRBD2. Unmatched junction bases numbered 7, after V lost 4 bases and J lost 7 bases. Germline assignment: CDR1 SQVTM and CDR2 ANQGSEA. CDR3 length: 12 residues. This chain's CDR3 is CSVGGEGREQYF. CDR3 DNA: TGCAGCGTTGGGGGGGAGGGGAGGGAGCAGTACTTC.

This clonotype showed up just a few times. The rearrangement joins TRBV4-1 to TRBJ2-3; 9 positions agree with TRBD2. V lost 0 bases and J lost 0; bases outside the gene matches: 10. This CDR3 has 19 amino acids. The germline gives CDR1 MGHRA, CDR2 YSYEKL. The CDR3 here is CASSQDLGASGTSTDTQYF. The DNA of the CDR3 is TGCGCCAGCAGCCAAGATCTGGGGGCTAGCGGGACTAGCACAGATACGCAGTATTTT.

This clonotype showed up many times. The chain joins TRBV7-9 to TRBJ2-7, with 7 bases identical to TRBD2. The germline CDR1 and CDR2 sequences are SEHNR and FQNEAQ (reference sequence). The J segment lost 3 bases and the V segment lost 4 bases, leaving 9 bases of the junction unmatched. The CDR3 runs 15 residues. The CDR3 region has the DNA TGTGCCAGCAGCTCCCGTATTAGCGGGTACTACGAGCAGTACTTC. This gives the protein CASSSRISGYYEQYF.

This clonotype was picked up many times. The chain uses TRBV12-5 and TRBJ2-2; D gene uncertain. Between the trimmed V and J ends, which lost 1 base and 5 bases, there was a span of 5 bases. CDR1 and CDR2 from the germline V gene are LGHNT and FRNRAP. The length of the CDR3 is 13 residues. CDR3 protein: CASGLEGTGELFF. CDR3 sequence (DNA): TGTGCTAGTGGTTTGGAAGGGACCGGGGAGCTGTTTTTT.

The rearrangement joins TRBV30 to TRBJ1-5, with D maybe TRBD1 (6 bases). The germline V gene encodes CDR1 GTSNPN and CDR2 SVGIG (reference sequence). Trimming shortened V by 1 base and J by 3 bases, and 7 bases separated the two germline ends. This CDR3 comprises 13 residues. Here the CDR3 reads CAWSGTDNQPQHF. CDR3 DNA sequence: TGTGCCTGGAGTGGGACAGACAATCAGCCCCAGCATTTT.

This clonotype was picked up a small number of times. The genes are TRBV11-3 and TRBJ2-2; D possibly corresponds to TRBD2 (6 bases). There are 14 residues in the CDR3. Germline CDR1 reads SGHNT; CDR2 reads YENEEA. With 4 bases removed from V and 3 bases from J, the gap between germline ends came to 9 bases. For the CDR3, the DNA is TGTGCCAGCAGCTCGAAGCGGGACACCGGGGAGCTGTTTTTT. As protein: CASSSKRDTGELFF. The full variable domain, completed using reference TRBV11-3 and TRBJ2-2, is EAGVVQSPRYKIIEKKQPVAFWCNPISGHNTLYWYLQNLGQGPELLIRYENEEAVDDSQLPKDRFSAERLKGVDSTLKIQPAELGDSAVYLCASSSKRDTGELFFGEGSRLTVL.